The rows below give T cell receptor beta chains drawn from one sample of a study of T-cell reconstitution after alpha-beta-depleted transplantation in children. TCRdb called the PCR reads again in MiXCR, with one record for every CDR3 protein. Altogether fewer than 700,000 distinct CDR3 sequences are present, roughly 24% being singletons, with the ten largest covering approximately 14%. Sample: PBMCs, mostly from graft donor cells, taken 360 days after TCRalphabeta/CD19-depleted stem cell transplant. Every receptor here comes from a boy younger than two who had a stem cell transplant for acute myeloid leukemia, so the T cells may come from the graft donor. CDR3s include the opening cysteine and the closing phenylalanine or tryptophan. Fields, in order: V gene, J gene, CDR3 protein.

v_call: TRBV6-1
j_call: TRBJ1-2
cdr3_aa: CASDKGNYGYTF

v_call: TRBV29-1
j_call: TRBJ2-3
cdr3_aa: CSVEGLRTDTQYF

v_call: TRBV6-5
j_call: TRBJ2-1
cdr3_aa: CASSYSIGGPSSYNEQFF

v_call: TRBV20-1
j_call: TRBJ2-1
cdr3_aa: CSALGSPASYNEQFF

v_call: TRBV28
j_call: TRBJ2-5
cdr3_aa: CASSPGQGPQETQYF

v_call: TRBV12-3/TRBV12-4
j_call: TRBJ2-1
cdr3_aa: CASSHTYNEQFF

v_call: TRBV12-3/TRBV12-4
j_call: TRBJ2-1
cdr3_aa: CASSRGGGPVEQFF

v_call: TRBV27
j_call: TRBJ1-2
cdr3_aa: CASSGTGGPYGYTF

v_call: TRBV6-1
j_call: TRBJ2-5
cdr3_aa: CASSPEGQETQYF

v_call: TRBV7-7
j_call: TRBJ2-1
cdr3_aa: CASSWSTGVNEQFF

v_call: TRBV12-3/TRBV12-4
j_call: TRBJ2-3
cdr3_aa: CASRSSRAGGGTDTQYF

v_call: TRBV5-1
j_call: TRBJ1-2
cdr3_aa: CASSPGTGRHGYTF

v_call: TRBV6-2/TRBV6-3
j_call: TRBJ2-1
cdr3_aa: CASSYGQEVNEQFF

v_call: TRBV30
j_call: TRBJ2-7
cdr3_aa: CAWSPYFRDRVRYEQYF

v_call: TRBV9
j_call: TRBJ2-1
cdr3_aa: CASSANGGNEQFF

v_call: TRBV7-9
j_call: TRBJ2-7
cdr3_aa: CASSPPRQFGQYF

v_call: TRBV29-1
j_call: TRBJ2-7
cdr3_aa: CSVEGTVGDEQYF

v_call: TRBV9
j_call: TRBJ2-7
cdr3_aa: CASSPEFQGEGEQYF

v_call: TRBV20-1
j_call: TRBJ2-5
cdr3_aa: CSAYGQAVQETQYF

v_call: TRBV15
j_call: TRBJ1-2
cdr3_aa: CATSPTLARDYGYTF

v_call: TRBV20-1
j_call: TRBJ2-1
cdr3_aa: CSASPLRLAGASYNEQFF

v_call: TRBV7-9
j_call: TRBJ1-2
cdr3_aa: CASSKDRDYGYTF

v_call: TRBV6-1
j_call: TRBJ2-3
cdr3_aa: CASTSSGGLSGDTQYF

v_call: TRBV20-1
j_call: TRBJ2-1
cdr3_aa: CSARAGTGPSEQFF

v_call: TRBV3-1
j_call: TRBJ1-6
cdr3_aa: CASSRWTGDNNSPLHF